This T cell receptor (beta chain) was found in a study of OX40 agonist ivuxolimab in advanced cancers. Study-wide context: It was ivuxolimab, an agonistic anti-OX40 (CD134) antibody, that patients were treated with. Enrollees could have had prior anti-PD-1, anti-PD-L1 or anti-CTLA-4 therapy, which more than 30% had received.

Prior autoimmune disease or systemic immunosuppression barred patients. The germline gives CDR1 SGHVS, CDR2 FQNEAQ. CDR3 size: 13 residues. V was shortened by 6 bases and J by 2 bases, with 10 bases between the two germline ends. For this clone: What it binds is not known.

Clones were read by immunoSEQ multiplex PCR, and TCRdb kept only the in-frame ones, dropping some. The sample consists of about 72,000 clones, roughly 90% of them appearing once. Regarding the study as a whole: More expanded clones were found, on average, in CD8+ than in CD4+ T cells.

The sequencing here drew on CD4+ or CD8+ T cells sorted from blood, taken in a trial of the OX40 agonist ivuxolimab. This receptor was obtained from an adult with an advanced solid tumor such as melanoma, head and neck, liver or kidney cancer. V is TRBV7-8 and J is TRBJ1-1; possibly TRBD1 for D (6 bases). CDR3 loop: CASSLDRNTEAFF. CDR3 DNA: TGTGCCAGCAGTTTGGACAGAAACACTGAAGCTTTCTTT.